These 3 T cell receptor beta chains were sequenced from one sample in a study of T-cell reconstitution after alpha-beta-depleted transplantation in children. Preparing the TCRbeta library involved the use of unique molecular identifiers. MiXCR, run by TCRdb on the PCR reads, gives a single entry per CDR3 protein. The data contain approximately 400,000 distinct CDR3 sequences, roughly 11% of them singletons. This specimen consisted of PBMCs from the stem cell graft donor, obtained from the stem cell graft. These receptors were collected from a human donor who donated a stem cell graft to a child with acute myeloid leukemia.

This clonotype was detected only a few times. The rearrangement links TRBV9 to TRBJ1-2; no clear D. Germline lookup yields CDR1 SGDLS and CDR2 YYNGEE. Between the trimmed V and J ends, which lost 0 bases and 2 bases, there was a span of 23 bases. The length of the CDR3 is 19 residues. CDR3 loop: CASSVDPEKRKGLNYGYTF. The CDR3 DNA reads as TGTGCCAGCAGCGTAGATCCGGAGAAGAGGAAGGGTTTGAACTATGGCTACACCTTC.

This clonotype occurred a few times. CDR3 region: CASSPPSRAGGSSETEAFF. Written as DNA, the CDR3 is TGTGCCAGCTCACCACCGTCTAGGGCAGGGGGTAGTTCGGAGACTGAAGCTTTCTTT. V and J are TRBV18 and TRBJ1-1, with 7 bases identical to TRBD1. The CDR3 is 19 residues long. The V gene's germline CDR1 is KGHSH and CDR2 LQKENI. V shed 0 bases and J 5 bases; nucleotides not matched to a gene: 18.

This clonotype occurred a few times. The rearrangement joins TRBV20-1 to TRBJ2-7; D is uncertain. The CDR3 runs to 12 residues. Trimming left V 3 bases short and J 3 bases short, with 9 bases between. CDR1 is DFQATT, CDR2 SNEGSKA, per germline (reference sequence). CDR3: CSASPDNYEQYF. CDR3 sequence (DNA): TGCAGTGCTAGCCCCGACAACTACGAGCAGTACTTC.